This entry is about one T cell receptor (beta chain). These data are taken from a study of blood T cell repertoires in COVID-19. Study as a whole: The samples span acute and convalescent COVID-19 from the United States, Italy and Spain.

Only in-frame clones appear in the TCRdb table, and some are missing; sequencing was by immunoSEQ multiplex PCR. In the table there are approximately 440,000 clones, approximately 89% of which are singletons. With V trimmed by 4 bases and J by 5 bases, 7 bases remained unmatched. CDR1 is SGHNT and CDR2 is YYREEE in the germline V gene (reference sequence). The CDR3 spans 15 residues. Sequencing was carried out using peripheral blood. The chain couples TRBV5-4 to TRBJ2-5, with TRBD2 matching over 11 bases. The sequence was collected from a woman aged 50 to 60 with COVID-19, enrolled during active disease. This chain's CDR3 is CASSPGTSGRETQYF. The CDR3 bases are TGTGCCAGCAGCCCAGGGACTAGCGGAAGGGAGACCCAGTACTTC.